One and the same sample provided the 18 T cell receptor beta chains below, sequenced in a study of shared clonotypes between healthy human individuals. Produced via immunoSEQ multiplex PCR; TCRdb's table is partial and in-frame only. The repertoire consists of under 2,500,000 clones, with nearly 97% occurring once and the leading ten covering roughly 0.13%. Sequencing was carried out using naive CD4+ T cells sorted from blood. Subset here: CD45RA+ positively selected. The receptors come from a man aged 18 to 30 in good health.

V and J are TRBV10-3 and TRBJ2-2; D unresolved. The CDR3 runs 15 residues. Deletions cut 4 bases from V and 0 bases from J, with 9 bases between. The germline V gene encodes CDR1 ENHRY and CDR2 SYGVKD. The CDR3 protein is CAISGVAANTGELFF. The DNA for the CDR3 is TGTGCCATCAGTGGTGTTGCCGCGAACACCGGGGAGCTGTTTTTT.

The chain carries TRBV28 and TRBJ2-7, with TRBD1 as a possible D gene (5 bases). CDR3 length equals 14 residues. Per the germline V gene, CDR1 is MDHEN and CDR2 is SYDVKM. Trimming removed 5 bases at V and 0 bases at J, with 11 bases between. The CDR3 nucleotides are TGTGCCAGCAGTCTTCCGACAGCCTCCTACGAGCAGTACTTC. It is translated as CASSLPTASYEQYF.

The chain combines TRBV5-6 with TRBJ2-5; TRBD2 matches at 15 bases. The germline CDR1 and CDR2 sequences are SGHDT and YYEEEE. This CDR3 contains 18 residues. The trim removed 0 bases at V and 4 bases at J, leaving 7 bases unmatched. The CDR3: CASSLEFGLAGGGETQYF. CDR3 in DNA: TGTGCCAGCAGCTTGGAGTTCGGACTAGCGGGAGGGGGAGAGACCCAGTACTTC.

The chain couples TRBV5-4 to TRBJ1-1; possible D gene TRBD1, 6 bases. The CDR3 covers 15 residues. Germline CDR1 SGHNT, CDR2 YYREEE (reference sequence). The V gene lost 0 bases and the J gene lost 1 base, with 10 bases spanning the gap. The CDR3 sequence is CASSLGRGSNTEAFF. CDR3 sequence (DNA): TGTGCCAGCAGCTTGGGGAGGGGGTCGAACACTGAAGCTTTCTTT. Full variable domain (missing parts from reference TRBV5-4 and TRBJ1-1): ETGVTQSPTHLIKTRGQQVTLRCSSQSGHNTVSWYQQALGQGPQFIFQYYREEENGRGNFPPRFSGLQFPNYSSELNVNALELDDSALYLCASSLGRGSNTEAFFGQGTRLTVV.

CDR3 coding DNA: TGCGCCAGCAGTGAACTCGCCCGGGGCTACACCTTC. This codes for CASSELARGYTF. The chain couples TRBV5-1 to TRBJ1-2; no firm D call. The CDR3 sequence is 12 residues long. V was cut by 5 bases and J by 8 bases, with 13 bases left in between. Looked up from germline, CDR1 is SGHRS and CDR2 is YFSETQ.

This clone was observed once. The chain has TRBV30 and TRBJ2-3, with TRBD2 matching 11 bases. V lost 2 bases and J lost 2; bases outside the gene matches: 12. Germline lookup yields CDR1 GTSNPN and CDR2 SVGIG (reference sequence). The CDR3 consists of 18 residues. In DNA form, the CDR3 reads TGTGCCTGGAGTACGACGCAGGGACTAGCGGAGAACACAGATACGCAGTATTTT. It translates to CAWSTTQGLAENTDTQYF. Full variable domain (missing parts from reference TRBV30 and TRBJ2-3): SQTIHQWPATLVQPVGSPLSLECTVEGTSNPNLYWYRQAAGRGLQLLFYSVGIGQISSEVPQNLSASRPQDRQFILSSKKLLLSDSGFYLCAWSTTQGLAENTDTQYFGPGTRLTVL.

This chain connects TRBV12-5 to TRBJ2-2; D gene ambiguous. Germline V gene lookup returns CDR1 LGHNT and CDR2 FRNRAP. V was pared by 0 bases and J by 1 base, with 9 bases between. The CDR3 is made up of 16 amino acids. CDR3 sequence reads: CASGLVQTENTGELFF. The CDR3 nucleotides are TGTGCTAGTGGTTTGGTACAAACAGAGAACACCGGGGAGCTGTTTTTT.

The V and J genes are TRBV11-2 and TRBJ1-6, with D unresolved. The V end lost 0 bases, the J end lost 0 bases, and 15 bases lay between the germline ends. The CDR3 length is 19 residues. CDR1 is SGHAT, CDR2 FQNNGV, per germline. The CDR3 region is CASSLDLKHPSSYNSPLHF. The DNA for the CDR3 is TGTGCCAGCAGCTTAGATTTAAAGCATCCAAGCTCCTATAATTCACCCCTCCACTTT. The full variable domain, completed using reference TRBV11-2 and TRBJ1-6, is EAGVAQSPRYKIIEKRQSVAFWCNPISGHATLYWYQQILGQGPKLLIQFQNNGVVDDSQLPKDRFSAERLKGVDSTLKIQPAKLEDSAVYLCASSLDLKHPSSYNSPLHFGNGTRLTVT.

The chain employs TRBV18 and TRBJ2-2; 12 nucleotides match TRBD2. V gave up 4 bases and J gave up 2 bases; unmatched junction bases: 2. Germline V lookup: CDR1 KGHSH, CDR2 LQKENI. The CDR3 sequence is 16 residues long. The CDR3 loop reads CASSLGLAGNTGELFF. The CDR3 DNA is TGTGCCAGCTCACTTGGACTAGCGGGAAACACCGGGGAGCTGTTTTTT.

This clone has only one observation. The rearrangement joins TRBV4-3 to TRBJ2-4, with TRBD1 matching over 9 bases. The V and J ends lost 0 bases and 16 bases, in that order; junction bases with no gene match: 13. The CDR3 runs to 15 residues. CDR1 and CDR2 (germline): LGHNA, YSLEER. The CDR3 spells CASSQDHPGQGTVYF. The CDR3 DNA follows: TGCGCCAGCAGCCAAGATCACCCGGGACAGGGTACGGTCTACTTC.

Worth noting for this clone: Germline is not matched at one junction end, which may reflect a read error. This rearrangement joins TRBV7-7 to TRBJ2-5, with 7 positions matching TRBD2. In germline, CDR1 is SSHAT, CDR2 FNYEAQ (reference sequence). This CDR3 contains 15 residues. The CDR3, as DNA: TGTGCTAGCAGCCCAGGACTAGGGTCTGCAGAGACCCAGTACTTC. Its protein is CASSPGLGSAETQYF.

This chain uses TRBV6-1 with TRBJ1-2; D unclear. CDR1 MNHNS and CDR2 SASEGT come from the germline V gene. The CDR3 is made up of 15 amino acids. V shed 5 bases and J shed 4 bases, with 17 bases lying between them. CDR3 nucleotide sequence: TGTGCCAGCAGTATAACGGGGAGGGAATTCTATGGCTACACCTTC. This translates into CASSITGREFYGYTF.

The CDR3 protein is CASSYKDSYEQYF. CDR3 nucleotides: TGTGCCAGCAGCTACAAGGACAGCTACGAGCAGTACTTC. V usage is TRBV6-1 and J usage is TRBJ2-7; possible D gene TRBD1, 6 bases. This CDR3 has 13 amino acids. Germline CDR1 is MNHNS and CDR2 is SASEGT. With 6 bases removed from V and 3 bases from J, the gap between germline ends came to 12 bases.

The chain uses TRBV4-1 and TRBJ2-1; D gene ambiguous. Looked up from germline, CDR1 is MGHRA and CDR2 is YSYEKL. V was pared by 4 bases and J by 3 bases, with 10 bases between. The CDR3 sequence is 14 residues long. This CDR3 reads CASSLPSGYNEQFF. The CDR3 DNA sequence: TGCGCCAGCAGCCTTCCCTCGGGCTACAATGAGCAGTTCTTC.

This chain connects TRBV5-1 to TRBJ2-1; TRBD1 aligns across 7 bases. V trimming: 5 bases; J trimming: 6 bases; junction bases outside the gene matches: 11. In germline, CDR1 is SGHRS, CDR2 YFSETQ. CDR3 length: 15 residues. This CDR3 is CASSSSGTEGNEQFF. CDR3 bases: TGCGCCAGCAGTTCCTCCGGGACAGAAGGCAATGAGCAGTTCTTC.

The chain couples TRBV28 to TRBJ1-1; D possibly corresponds to TRBD1 (5 bases). Trimming removed 6 bases at V and 0 bases at J, with 17 bases between. The CDR3 spans 16 residues. In germline, CDR1 is MDHEN, CDR2 SYDVKM. CDR3 sequence reads: CASSSPGRRMNTEAFF. In DNA, the CDR3 is TGTGCCAGCAGCTCACCGGGGCGAAGAATGAACACTGAAGCTTTCTTT.

Of note for this clone: At the DNA level, this CDR3 is encoded by other sequences in the same sample as well. The chain is built from TRBV29-1 and TRBJ1-6; D might be TRBD1 (6 bases). V was shortened by 7 bases and J by 7 bases, with 14 bases between the two germline ends. The V gene's germline CDR1 is SQVTM and CDR2 ANQGSEA. The CDR3 is made up of 13 amino acids. This CDR3 is CSAKTGGNSPLHF. CDR3 DNA: TGCAGCGCTAAGACAGGCGGGAATTCACCCCTCCACTTT.

The V gene is TRBV5-1, the J gene TRBJ2-3, with a tentative D call TRBD2 (6 bases). CDR1 and CDR2 (germline): SGHRS, YFSETQ. V dropped 7 bases and J dropped 5 bases, with 23 bases sitting between them. The CDR3 spans 16 residues. The CDR3 sequence: CASSTRGYNGGDTQYF. The CDR3 DNA sequence: TGCGCCAGCTCCACTCGGGGCTACAACGGGGGAGATACGCAGTATTTT.